These 9 T cell receptor beta chains share one sample of origin, sequenced in a study of T cell clonality in common variable immunodeficiency. Method: immunoSEQ multiplex PCR; TCRdb's copy keeps in-frame clones and lacks some. The data show around 19,000 clones, with none appearing a single time. These receptors lack a known antigen. Study observations and caveats: Reportedly, TCR beta sequences from common variable immunodeficiency showed fewer deletions and N-nucleotide insertions.

The sample comprised peripheral blood mononuclear cells. All receptors come from a human donor with common variable immunodeficiency.

As concerns this clone: The read stops 3 residues short of the end of the CDR3; the missing end is completed from the germline J gene. This chain joins TRBV20-1 and TRBJ1-5, with D possibly TRBD1 on 6 matching bases. Germline CDR1 is DFQATT and CDR2 is SNEGSKA (reference sequence). The CDR3 length is 15 residues. Trimming removed 3 bases at V and 4 bases at J, with 16 bases between. The DNA read from the CDR3 is TGCAGTGCTAGGGAGGACAGTTCGGTTAATCAGCCC. As protein: CSAREDSSVNQP. The CDR3 as a whole reads CSAREDSSVNQPQHF.

In its sample, this clone was seen many times. From the germline J gene comes the end of the CDR3, since the read stops 3 residues before it. The gene calls are TRBV6-2 or TRBV6-3 and TRBJ2-7; 10 nucleotides line up with TRBD1. This CDR3 has 14 amino acids. CDR1 and CDR2 from the germline V gene are MNHEY and SVGEGT. V dropped 6 bases and J dropped 1; count of bases not matched to a gene: 3. The sequenced part of the CDR3 DNA is TGTGCCAGCAGGAGGACAGGGGGTTCCTACGAG. Protein product: CASRRTGGSYE. The full CDR3 reads CASRRTGGSYEQYF.

This clone was counted many times. The CDR3 end is not reached by the read, which stops 3 residues before it; the germline J gene fills it in. The chain has TRBV3-1 (or the pseudogene TRBV3-2) and TRBJ2-5; the match to TRBD2 covers 9 bases. Germline CDR1 reads LGHDT; CDR2 reads YNNKEL (reference sequence). The CDR3 is made up of 18 amino acids. After removal of 0 bases from V and 1 base from J, the junction contained 9 bases not matched to a gene. The CDR3 bases that were read are TGTGCCAGCAGCCAAGATCGGCGGGGGGGACAGTTCCAAGAGACC. This gives the protein CASSQDRRGGQFQET. The CDR3, in full, reads CASSQDRRGGQFQETQYF.

A few counts support this clone. Read data end 3 residues before the CDR3 end; the end is taken from the germline J gene. The chain joins TRBV5-5 to TRBJ2-1; 9 bases agree with TRBD1. The CDR3 length is 15 residues. With V trimmed by 5 bases and J by 8 bases, 11 bases remained unmatched. The V gene's germline CDR1 is SGHKS and CDR2 YYEKEE (reference sequence). CDR3 region: CASSTTTDRGYEQFF. The sequenced part of the CDR3 DNA is TGTGCCAGCAGTACGACTACAGACAGGGGGTATGAG.

Details on this clone: The sequence runs out 3 residues before the end of the CDR3; the remainder is reconstructed from the germline J gene. This chain links TRBV19 with TRBJ2-1; possibly TRBD1 for D (6 bases). Trimming stripped 7 bases from V and 9 bases from J, with 19 bases between. This CDR3 has 14 amino acids. Germline V lookup: CDR1 LNHDA, CDR2 SQIVND (reference sequence). The CDR3 sequence is CASKRGRGISEQFF. CDR3 DNA (partial): TGTGCCAGTAAGAGGGGCAGGGGAATAAGTGAG.

Regarding this clone: The sequenced fragment ends 3 residues before the CDR3 boundary, so the rest is inferred from the germline J gene. The chain is built from TRBV30 and TRBJ1-1; D is undetermined. V gave up 2 bases and J gave up 1 base, with 8 bases separating them. CDR3 length: 13 amino acids. Per the germline V gene, CDR1 is GTSNPN and CDR2 is SVGIG (reference sequence). CDR3 residues: CAWSSGGNTEAFF. Incomplete CDR3 DNA: TGTGCCTGGAGTTCCGGTGGGAACACTGAA.

This clone was observed at least ten times. The read comes to an end 3 residues before the CDR3 does, leaving the germline J gene to fill in the end. V gene TRBV18 combines with J gene TRBJ2-3; a weak D match, TRBD2 (5 bases). V was trimmed by 0 bases and J by 0 bases, leaving 10 bases between them. This CDR3 region has 16 residues. Germline V gene sequence: CDR1 KGHSH, CDR2 LQKENI. The chain's CDR3 is CASSPPAGVSTDTQYF. CDR3 bases read: TGTGCCAGCTCACCACCGGCCGGGGTTAGCACAGATACG.

A remark on this clone: The read ends 3 residues before the CDR3 terminus; that terminus is restored from the germline J gene. The chain combines TRBV7-9 with TRBJ2-1; D is uncertain. This CDR3 comprises 15 residues. The V and J ends lost 5 bases and 6 bases respectively, with 17 bases between them. CDR1 and CDR2 from the germline V gene are SEHNR and FQNEAQ (reference sequence). CDR3 in amino acids: CASSPYAWAPNEQFF. CDR3 DNA (partial): TGTGCCAGCAGCCCATATGCATGGGCCCCCAATGAG.

This clone has ten or more counts. The read finishes 3 residues shy of the CDR3 end, and the germline J gene is used to complete it. V and J are TRBV7-9 and TRBJ2-5; possible D gene TRBD1, 5 bases. V lost 4 bases and J 1 base, leaving 7 bases between the germline ends. In germline, CDR1 is SEHNR, CDR2 FQNEAQ (reference sequence). The CDR3 has 13 amino acids. CDR3 DNA, as far as it was read: TGTGCCAGCAGCTGGACAAGCCAAGAGACC. Translation gives CASSWTSQET. The complete CDR3 sequence is CASSWTSQETQYF.